Detailed here is one TCR beta chain. Using immunoSEQ multiplex PCR, the repertoire was profiled, and TCRdb retains in-frame clones only, with some absent. The sample contains around 7,000 clones, roughly 70% of which appear only once. The sample belongs to a study of immune evolution from preneoplasia to lung adenocarcinoma. Study in general: HLA loss of heterozygosity: less than 9% AIS, more than 14% MIA, approximately 35% ADC, none AAH.

Histologic diagnosis was independently verified by two lung pathologists. Premalignant or tumor cells were enriched by macro-dissection after pathologic assessment. CDR3 length equals 15 residues. The germline CDR1 and CDR2 sequences are SEHNR and FQNEAQ (reference sequence). With 5 bases removed from V and 8 bases from J, the gap between germline ends came to 21 bases. The TCR was taken from a donor older than 65 with lung adenocarcinoma. Some clones in this sample may be carry-over from other donors' samples. V is TRBV7-9 and J is TRBJ1-2; no clear D gene. Sample: FFPE atypical adenomatous hyperplasia tissue from the lung. As to subset: atypical adenomatous hyperplasia (AAH), lung preneoplasia. In DNA, the CDR3 is TGTGCCAGCAGCCTAGAGCCCCCCGGTTGGGCGGGCTACACCTTC. Its translation: CASSLEPPGWAGYTF.